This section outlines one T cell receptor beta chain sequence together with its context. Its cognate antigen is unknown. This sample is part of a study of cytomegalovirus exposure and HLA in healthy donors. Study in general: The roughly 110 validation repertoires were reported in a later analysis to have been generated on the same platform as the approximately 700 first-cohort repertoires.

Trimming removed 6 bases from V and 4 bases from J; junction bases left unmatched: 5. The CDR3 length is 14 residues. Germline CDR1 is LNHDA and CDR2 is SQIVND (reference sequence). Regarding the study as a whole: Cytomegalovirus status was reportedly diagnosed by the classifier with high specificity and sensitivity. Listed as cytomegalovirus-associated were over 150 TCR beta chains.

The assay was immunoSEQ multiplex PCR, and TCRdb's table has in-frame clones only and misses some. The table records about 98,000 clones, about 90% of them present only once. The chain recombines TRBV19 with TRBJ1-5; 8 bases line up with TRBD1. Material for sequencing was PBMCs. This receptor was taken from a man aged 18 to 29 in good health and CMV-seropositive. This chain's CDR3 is CASRETGGNQPQHF. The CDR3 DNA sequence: TGTGCCAGTAGAGAAACAGGGGGGAATCAGCCCCAGCATTTT.